This T cell receptor (beta chain) was documented in a study of CD8+CD57+ T cells in acquired aplastic anemia. V was pared by 1 base and J by 10 bases, with 8 bases between. The CDR3 has 12 residues. All patients picked for sequencing had shown, by flow cytometry, an expansion of CD8+CD57+ cells. In this sample, this clonotype turned up many times. Genomic DNA, serving as template, underwent TCR beta VDJ and CDR3 profiling. TCRdb processed the reads anew with MiXCR; each CDR3 protein has one entry. The table lists hundreds of thousands of distinct CDR3 sequences, around 33% of them singletons. The sequenced sample was sorted CD4+, CD8+, or CD8+CD57+ T cells (not recorded which) from PBMCs. This chain links TRBV12-3 or TRBV12-4 with TRBJ2-1; D unresolved. This TCR derives from a human donor with aplastic anemia. CDR3 sequence: CASSLGGYEQFF. The CDR3 nucleotides are TGTGCCAGCAGTTTAGGCGGTTACGAGCAGTTCTTC.